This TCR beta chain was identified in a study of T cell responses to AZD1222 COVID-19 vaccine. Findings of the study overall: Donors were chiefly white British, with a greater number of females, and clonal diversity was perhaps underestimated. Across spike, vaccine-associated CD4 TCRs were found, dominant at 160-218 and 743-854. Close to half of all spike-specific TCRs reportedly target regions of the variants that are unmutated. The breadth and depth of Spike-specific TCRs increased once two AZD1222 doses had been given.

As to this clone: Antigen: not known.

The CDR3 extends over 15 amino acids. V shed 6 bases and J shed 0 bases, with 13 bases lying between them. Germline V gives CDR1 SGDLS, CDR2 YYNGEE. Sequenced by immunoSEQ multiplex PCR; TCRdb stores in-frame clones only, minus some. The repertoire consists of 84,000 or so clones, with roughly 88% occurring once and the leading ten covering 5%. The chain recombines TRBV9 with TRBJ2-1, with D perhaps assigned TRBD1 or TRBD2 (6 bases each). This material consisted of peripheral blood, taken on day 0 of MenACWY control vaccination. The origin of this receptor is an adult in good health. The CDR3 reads CASTQGGSSYNEQFF. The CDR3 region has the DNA TGTGCCAGCACCCAAGGGGGGAGCTCCTACAATGAGCAGTTCTTC.